This is a list of T cell receptor beta chains from one sample in a study of T cells in narcolepsy. Using immunoSEQ multiplex PCR, the repertoire was profiled, and TCRdb retains in-frame clones only, with some absent. The data contain 27,000 or so clones, around 87% of them singletons. Sequencing input: memory (CD45RA-) CD4+ T cells from blood. The source is a human donor in good health. Both conserved end residues are part of each CDR3. The order of the fields is J gene, clone size, V gene, D gene, CDR3 DNA, CDR3 protein. The D gene is left open where the match is weak. Not every row has a clone size; where given, it reads once, few, many or a size class.

>TRBJ2-7|.|TRBV28|TRBD2
TGTGCCAGCAGTAGATCTGGACTAGCGGATGAGCAGTACTTC
CASSRSGLADEQYF
>TRBJ2-2|.|TRBV5-1|.
TGCGCCAGCAGCTTGCGTGGGTCGGAGAACACCGGGGAGCTGTTTTTT
CASSLRGSENTGELFF
>TRBJ2-3|.|TRBV9|.
TGTGCCAGCAGCGCAGTTCGGGGGACAGATACGCAGTATTTT
CASSAVRGTDTQYF
>TRBJ1-3|.|TRBV2|.
TGTGCCAGCAGTGGTAGCAGCCGTTCCTCTGGAAACACCATATATTTT
CASSGSSRSSGNTIYF
>TRBJ1-5|.|TRBV28|.
TGTGCCAGCAGTTTCGCGAGGGCAGGGAATCAGCCCCAGCATTTT
CASSFARAGNQPQHF
>TRBJ1-2|.|TRBV27|TRBD1
TGTGCCAGCAGTCCCGGACAGGGGAGCTATGGCTACACCTTC
CASSPGQGSYGYTF
>TRBJ1-6|.|TRBV30|.
TGTGCCTGGAGTGTACCCTGGACACGCGATTCACCCCTCCACTTT
CAWSVPWTRDSPLHF
>TRBJ2-3|once|TRBV29-1|.
TGCAGCGTGGGCCAGGGGTCACCCACAGATACGCAGTATTTT
CSVGQGSPTDTQYF
>TRBJ1-2|.|TRBV5-4|TRBD1
TGTGCCAGCGCCGAGATCTCGGGACAGAACTATGGCTACACCTTC
CASAEISGQNYGYTF
>TRBJ1-2|.|TRBV29-1|.
TGCAGCGTTGTGAGTGGCTACACCTTC
CSVVSGYTF